This TCR beta chain emerged from a study of PD-1 blockade in classical Hodgkin lymphoma (dated by TCRdb to 2020 to 2021). Describing the broader study: Nivolumab dosing was 3 mg/kg intravenously every 2 weeks, continuing until either disease progression or unacceptable toxicity. The study used CyTOF and TCR beta sequencing to define a peripheral blood immune signature of response to PD-1 blockade in classical Hodgkin lymphoma. Paper-wide results and their limitations: Baseline TCR diversity was reported to be lower in newly diagnosed patients than in healthy donors, and even lower in relapsed/refractory patients. Patients starting nivolumab less than 1 year after ASCT had lower diversity and were excluded from later analyses to avoid confounding by immune reconstitution. A significant rise by C4D1 was seen in CD4+ but not CD8+ TCR diversity (p=0.0027 vs p=0.16), with the rise being most apparent in complete responders (p=0.02). The study was restricted to a single clinical trial cohort, and the causes of repertoire differences, possibly disease activity or prior therapy, were left undefined. Trial patients achieving complete response had baseline diversity similar to newly diagnosed patients, whereas partial responders and progressors had significantly lower diversity.

The Qiagen DNeasy kit was used to extract genomic DNA from unsorted PBMCs and from the negatively selected CD4+ and CD8+ fractions. Amplification of TCR beta CDR3 regions was done by immunoSEQ multiplex PCR with primers that anneal to V and J segments. A synthetic immune receptor repertoire was used to minimize amplification bias, and any residual bias was removed computationally once sequencing was done. The study's own analysis went as follows. Repertoire diversity was quantified as the Shannon entropy index using custom Python scripts. The unsorted, CD4+ and CD8+ repertoires were each analyzed separately, with the exception of combined analyses, where CD4+ and CD8+ sequences were merged in silico. A clone was considered expanded if an increase in frequency of at least 2-fold after treatment relative to C1D1 was found, and a pseudocount of 0.5 was applied to clones undetected at baseline. Clones with 0 or 1 copy at C1D1 were defined as singleton clones, while clones with 2 or more copies were defined as non-singleton clones. Clones expanded in unsorted samples were labelled as CD4+, CD8+ or unknown by matching protein sequences in sorted samples from the same patient. Wilcoxon tests on paired samples were used to test diversity changes from C1D1 to C4D1. In TCRdb, the immuneACCESS table is reduced to in-frame sequences with V and J assigned. These tables do not hold every clone; where another copy was compared, an unresolved V gene accounts for under half, and the others remain unexplained. V and J calls and clone size are copied from that table; D and trimming were computed from the DNA. The sample table contains approximately 89,000 clones; only one count was recorded for 83% of them. In total, the top ten clones hold about 15% of the sample.

Notes on this clone: The antigen it recognizes is unknown. Per-base quality was not reported, and no clone a single base away is much larger than it.

At the junction V is shortened by 5 bases and J by 0 bases, with 14 bases in between. Counted from cysteine to phenylalanine, this CDR3 has 16 amino acids. Only CDR3 DNA is held: 48 bases, read in frame from base 1. From a lookup of the germline V gene, CDR1 and CDR2 are SGHTA and FQGNSA. The sample's time point label, in plain terms: cycle 4 day 1 (C4D1), after more than five weeks of nivolumab. All trial patients had relapsed after autologous stem cell transplantation, with cohorts A, B and C differing in prior brentuximab vedotin exposure. A total of roughly 57 patients with relapsed/refractory classical Hodgkin lymphoma made up the trial cohort, and each patient's best overall response was complete response, partial response or progressive disease. In the multi-cohort phase II CheckMate 205 trial, trial patients received single-agent nivolumab. An independent review committee assessed best overall response using the 2007 International Working Group response criteria. Trial PBMCs were collected just before the start of nivolumab (C1D1) and during therapy at cycle 2 day 1 and cycle 4 day 1. Peripheral blood was collected in 8 mL Vacutainer Cell Preparation Tubes, from which PBMCs were isolated by centrifugation and then cryopreserved.

The sequence came from a human donor with classical Hodgkin lymphoma. The material was peripheral blood mononuclear cells (PBMCs), obtained before the fourth cycle of nivolumab. The chain joins TRBV7-2 to TRBJ1-3, with TRBD1 as a weak D call on 5 bases. The DNA reads as follows: TGTGCCAGCAGCACCTACACCGGGGCCTCTGGAAACACCATATATTTT. Translated, it gives CASSTYTGASGNTIYF.